Listed below are T cell receptor beta chains from one sample, sequenced in a study of T cell changes during pregnancy in multiple sclerosis. The table came from immunoSEQ multiplex PCR; TCRdb's copy has only in-frame clones and leaves some out. The sample yields about 39,000 clones, 90% to 95% seen once. Sample: CD4+ T cells from peripheral blood mononuclear cells, taken after pregnancy. These TCRs come from a female donor with multiple sclerosis, enrolled in a pregnancy study. CDR3s include the opening cysteine and the closing phenylalanine or tryptophan. A D gene is named only where the DNA matches it firmly. Expanded clones are given a class, and other clones once, few, many or no size at all.

d_gene	v_gene	j_gene	abundance	CDR3nt	CDR3aa
TRBD1	TRBV6-1	TRBJ2-5	once	TGTGCCAGCAGTGAAAAGGGGGCACGGGAGACCCAGTACTTC	CASSEKGARETQYF
TRBD2	TRBV6-1	TRBJ2-3	NA	TGTGCCAGCAGTGAAGCGCCTATGCTAGCGGGCCTCACAGATACGCAGTATTTT	CASSEAPMLAGLTDTQYF
NA	TRBV7-2	TRBJ2-5	NA	TGTGCCAGCAGCTTAGCGCGGGTGGGCAAAGAGACCCAGTACTTC	CASSLARVGKETQYF
TRBD1	TRBV7-9	TRBJ1-3	NA	TGTGCCAGCAGCGGCAGGGGGTACGACCTAAAATCTGGAAACACCATATATTTT	CASSGRGYDLKSGNTIYF
NA	TRBV7-9	TRBJ2-7	few	TGTGCCAGCAGCTTAAGTCACCGGGGTCTCTACGAGCAGTACTTC	CASSLSHRGLYEQYF
TRBD1	TRBV19	TRBJ1-6	NA	TGTGCCAGTAGTACCCCGGACAGGGTCGGTTCACCCCTCCACTTT	CASSTPDRVGSPLHF
NA	TRBV2	TRBJ1-1	NA	TGTGCCAGCAGGGATAGGGGGAACACTGAAGCTTTCTTT	CASRDRGNTEAFF
NA	TRBV15	TRBJ1-4	NA	TGTGCCACCAGCAGGGGCCTTGAATCGTCAACTAATGAAAAACTGTTTTTT	CATSRGLESSTNEKLFF
TRBD2	TRBV6-1	TRBJ2-7	once	TGTGCCAGCAGAATAGCGGGGGGGACGTACGAGCAGTACTTC	CASRIAGGTYEQYF
NA	TRBV5-1	TRBJ2-2	NA	TGCGCCAGCAGCTTGGGACTACCGAACACCGGGGAGCTGTTTTTT	CASSLGLPNTGELFF
NA	TRBV21-1	TRBJ1-2	NA	TGTGCCAGCAGCAAAGAGAGGACAGTTCATATCCACAACTATGGCTACACCTTC	CASSKERTVHIHNYGYTF
NA	TRBV7-3	TRBJ2-2	NA	TGTGCCAGCAGCAAAGGGACCGGGGGAGGGGAGCTGTTTTTT	CASSKGTGGGELFF
TRBD1	TRBV5-1	TRBJ1-6	NA	TGCGCCAGCAGGCCGGGCAGGGGGCGGAATTCACCCCTCCACTTT	CASRPGRGRNSPLHF
TRBD1	TRBV28	TRBJ1-3	NA	TGTGCCAGCACTACTTGGGGGACAGGGAGCTCTGGAAACACCATATATTTT	CASTTWGTGSSGNTIYF
NA	TRBV6-4	TRBJ1-1	NA	TGTGCCAGCCCGACCGAGGGTGTAAAGGACACTGAAGCTTTCTTT	CASPTEGVKDTEAFF
NA	TRBV11-1	TRBJ2-2	NA	TGTGCCAGCAGCTTTTCCGGGTCTAACACCGGGGAGCTGTTTTTT	CASSFSGSNTGELFF
NA	TRBV29-1	TRBJ1-2	once	TGCAGCGTCGGGGGCTACACCTTC	CSVGGYTF
NA	TRBV27	TRBJ1-1	NA	TGTGCCAGCAGTTTATGGGGCACCTCTAACACTGAAGCTTTCTTT	CASSLWGTSNTEAFF
TRBD1	TRBV29-1	TRBJ1-3	NA	TGCAGCTTCAGGACAGGATACTTAAACACCATATATTTT	CSFRTGYLNTIYF
NA	TRBV7-2	TRBJ2-1	NA	TGTGCCAGCAGCAAAAAAACAGACCGATACAATGAGCAGTTCTTC	CASSKKTDRYNEQFF
TRBD2	TRBV9	TRBJ2-1	NA	TGTGCCAGCAGCGGGCTAGCGGGGGAGCAGTTCTTC	CASSGLAGEQFF
TRBD1	TRBV11-2	TRBJ1-1	once	TGTGCCAGCACCCTAAGCCAGGGGGGAAACACTGAAGCTTTCTTT	CASTLSQGGNTEAFF